Sequencing of this T cell receptor beta chain was carried out in a study of blood T cell repertoires in COVID-19. Repertoires were generated with immunoSEQ multiplex PCR, while TCRdb's copy carries only in-frame clones and drops some. The data contain under 200,000 clones, about 83% of them singletons. This clone was recorded only once. The clonotype comes from a human donor in a cohort sampled during active COVID-19. The sequenced sample was peripheral blood.

CDR3 sequence reads: CASSLTGSNQPQHF. The CDR3 DNA sequence: TGTGCCAGCAGTCTCACAGGTAGCAATCAGCCCCAGCATTTT. The V and J genes are TRBV28 and TRBJ1-5, with D maybe TRBD1 (5 bases). V lost 5 bases and J lost 0, with 8 bases in between. Germline CDR1 and CDR2: MDHEN and SYDVKM. The CDR3 runs 14 residues.